Each of the 23 T cell receptor beta chains below was sequenced from the same sample in a study of Ad26.COV2.S vaccination and SARS-CoV-2 variants. Clones were sequenced by immunoSEQ multiplex PCR, and TCRdb holds only the in-frame ones, with some missing. This sample has a few hundred thousand clones, with roughly 88% found just once. Treatment of the sample: roughly 20 received Ad26.COV2.S at low or high dose, single or two shots; roughly five received placebo; per-sample allocation not given. It was on day 63 after the first vaccine or placebo injection that samples were taken. The sequenced sample was peripheral blood, obtained in a trial of Ad26.COV2.S vaccine versus placebo. These TCRs come from a person between 18 and 65 years old who received the Ad26.COV2.S COVID-19 vaccine or a placebo.

The J gene is TRBJ2-7, the V gene TRBV7-9, with 13 bases aligning to TRBD2. This CDR3 spans 16 amino acids. Looked up from germline, CDR1 is SEHNR and CDR2 is FQNEAQ (reference sequence). The junction had 6 bases not matched to a gene; V was cut back by 4 bases and J by 3 bases. CDR3 nucleotides: TGTGCCAGCAGCTCCGGACTAGCGGGGGAAGACTACGAGCAGTACGTC. This encodes CASSSGLAGEDYEQYV.

This sequence joins TRBV9 and TRBJ1-2; possible D gene TRBD1, 5 bases. V was cut by 3 bases and J by 4 bases, with 16 bases left in between. The CDR3 is 15 residues long. Germline V gene sequence: CDR1 SGDLS, CDR2 YYNGEE. The CDR3 loop is CASSASGGVIYGYTF. CDR3 bases: TGTGCCAGCAGCGCCAGCGGGGGGGTAATCTATGGCTACACCTTC.

The chain couples TRBV19 to TRBJ2-3; D is unclear. The length of the CDR3 is 14 residues. CDR1 is LNHDA, CDR2 SQIVND, per germline (reference sequence). Trimming removed 6 bases at V and 4 bases at J, with 14 bases between. The CDR3: CASRSLHSADTQYF. DNA of the CDR3: TGTGCCAGTAGGTCTTTGCATTCGGCAGATACGCAGTATTTT.

This clone was detected once. This chain connects TRBV27 to TRBJ1-6; 11 bases match TRBD1. Germline values: CDR1 MNHEY, CDR2 SMNVEV (reference sequence). The CDR3 length is 16 residues. V shed 3 bases, J shed 9 bases, and the junction held 7 bases outside the gene matches. As DNA, the CDR3 is TGTGCCAGCAGTTTCCTGGGGACAGGGGGGAGTTCACCCCTCCACTTT. Translation gives CASSFLGTGGSSPLHF.

Concerning this clone: This sample includes further DNA sequences coding for the same CDR3. The chain links TRBV7-2 to TRBJ1-2; no reliable D call. V lost 3 bases and J 4 bases, leaving 9 bases between the germline ends. CDR1 and CDR2 from the germline V gene are SGHTA and FQGNSA. The CDR3 consists of 13 residues. For the CDR3, the DNA is TGTGCCAGCAGCTTGGGATGGGGCTATGGCTACACCTTC. Translation: CASSLGWGYGYTF.

This clone was recorded only once. The CDR3 DNA reads as TGTGCCAGCTCACCTAGCGGGAGTACGGATGAGCAGTTCTTC. Protein: CASSPSGSTDEQFF. This chain connects TRBV18 to TRBJ2-1; 9 positions match TRBD2. The germline CDR1 and CDR2 sequences are KGHSH and LQKENI. J was trimmed by 8 bases and V by 3 bases; bases with no gene match: 5. This CDR3 spans 14 amino acids.

The rearrangement uses TRBV7-3 and TRBJ2-3; D is ambiguous. The CDR3 extends over 13 amino acids. Germline V lookup: CDR1 SGHTA, CDR2 FQGTGA. V was clipped by 5 bases and J by 6 bases, with 12 bases between them. CDR3 nucleotide sequence: TGTGCCAGCAGCATTCTCAATGGGGATACGCAGTATTTT. This encodes CASSILNGDTQYF.

V usage is TRBV30 and J usage is TRBJ1-3, with D uncertain. The CDR3 spans 10 residues. Germline V CDR1 and CDR2: GTSNPN, SVGIG (reference sequence). V gave up 3 bases and J gave up 5 bases, with 2 bases separating them. CDR3 DNA sequence: TGTGCCTGGAGCCGAAACACCATATATTTT. Its protein product is CAWSRNTIYF.

The chain is built from TRBV3-1 (or the pseudogene TRBV3-2) and TRBJ1-4; D is uncertain. The V and J ends lost 1 base and 8 bases respectively, with 14 bases between them. CDR1 is LGHDT, CDR2 YNNKEL, per germline (reference sequence). The CDR3 contains 15 residues. DNA for the CDR3: TGTGCCAGCAGCCAAGGGTCGCAATCAGGAGAAAAACTGTTTTTT. The encoded protein is CASSQGSQSGEKLFF.

The V call is TRBV29-1, the J call TRBJ2-7; TRBD1 matches at 8 bases. Losses at the gene ends were 6 bases for V and 2 bases for J; bases not matched to a gene: 6. Germline V gene data show CDR1 as SQVTM and CDR2 as ANQGSEA. The CDR3 has 13 residues. CDR3 protein: CSVAGTGAYEQYF. The CDR3 bases are TGCAGCGTAGCCGGGACAGGCGCCTACGAGCAGTACTTC.

In its sample, this clone was seen once. V and J are TRBV6-5 and TRBJ2-7, with a weak D call TRBD2 (7 bases). CDR1 and CDR2 from the germline V gene are MNHEY and SVGAGI. The CDR3 contains 13 residues. The V end was cut by 6 bases, the J end by 1 base, with 10 bases between. The CDR3, as DNA: TGTGCCAGCAGAAAGGGGGGGTCCTACGAGCAGTACTTC. Translated, it gives CASRKGGSYEQYF.

The chain couples TRBV7-9 to TRBJ2-7, with D possibly matching TRBD1 (5 bases). V lost 1 base, J lost 1 base, and 14 bases lay in between. CDR1 SEHNR and CDR2 FQNEAQ come from the germline V gene (reference sequence). This CDR3 contains 16 residues. CDR3 loop: CASSLGVGAGSYEQYV. In nucleotides, the CDR3 is TGTGCCAGCAGCTTAGGAGTAGGGGCAGGATCCTACGAGCAGTACGTC.

CDR3 coding DNA: TGTGCCAGCAGCCTAAGGCCCGGAGGGGGGACCGAGCAGTACGTC. Protein sequence: CASSLRPGGGTEQYV. This chain joins TRBV28 and TRBJ2-7; the D call may be TRBD1 or TRBD2 (6 bases each). This CDR3 comprises 15 residues. Germline V gene data show CDR1 as MDHEN and CDR2 as SYDVKM. V was trimmed by 6 bases and J by 6 bases, leaving 21 bases between them.

V gene TRBV29-1 combines with J gene TRBJ2-1, with TRBD2 matching 7 bases. CDR3 length: 12 residues. Per the germline V gene, CDR1 is SQVTM and CDR2 is ANQGSEA. CDR3 residues: CSGASGNNEQFF. The DNA of the CDR3 is TGCAGTGGTGCTAGCGGCAACAATGAGCAGTTCTTC.

The chain uses TRBV7-3 and TRBJ2-2, with 9 bases identical to TRBD2. The germline gives CDR1 SGHTA, CDR2 FQGTGA. V trimming: 5 bases; J trimming: 0 bases; junction bases outside the gene matches: 4. The CDR3 covers 16 residues. The CDR3 nucleotides read TGTGCCAGCAGCCCCGTAGCGGGAGCGAACACCGGGGAGCTGTTTTTT. This sequence encodes CASSPVAGANTGELFF.

The genes are TRBV11-2 and TRBJ2-1; a possible D gene is TRBD2 (7 bases). With 1 base removed from V and 3 bases from J, the gap between germline ends came to 16 bases. Germline loops: CDR1 SGHAT, CDR2 FQNNGV. CDR3 length: 17 amino acids. CDR3 residues: CASSLGGAGVGYNEQFF. CDR3 sequence (DNA): TGTGCCAGCAGCTTAGGGGGGGCGGGAGTAGGCTACAATGAGCAGTTCTTC.

The rearrangement joins TRBV19 to TRBJ1-1; 11 bases align to TRBD1. This CDR3 has 17 residues. The V and J ends lost 4 bases and 2 bases, in that order; junction bases with no gene match: 9. Germline CDR1 is LNHDA and CDR2 is SQIVND (reference sequence). DNA for the CDR3: TGTGCCAGTAGTAGCCGGGACAGGGGGACAACTAACACTGAAGCTTTCTTT. It specifies CASSSRDRGTTNTEAFF. The complete variable domain, with remaining parts taken from reference TRBV19 and TRBJ1-1, reads DGGITQSPKYLFRKEGQNVTLSCEQNLNHDAMYWYRQDPGQGLRLIYYSQIVNDFQKGDIAEGYSVSREKKESFPLTVTSAQKNPTAFYLCASSSRDRGTTNTEAFFGQGTRLTVV.

This chain's CDR3 is CASSLYETRRPSSYNEQFF. For the CDR3, the DNA is TGTGCCAGCAGCTTATACGAAACCAGGAGACCAAGCTCCTACAATGAGCAGTTCTTC. The chain links TRBV7-3 to TRBJ2-1; D not resolved. Trimming left V 2 bases short and J 0 bases short, with 20 bases between. The CDR3 spans 19 residues. Germline loops: CDR1 SGHTA, CDR2 FQGTGA. Combining the CDR3 with reference TRBV7-3 and TRBJ2-1 gives the whole variable domain GAGVSQTPSNKVTEKGKYVELRCDPISGHTALYWYRQSLGQGPEFLIYFQGTGAADDSGLPNDRFFAVRPEGSVSTLKIQRTERGDSAVYLCASSLYETRRPSSYNEQFFGPGTRLTVL.

V usage is TRBV19 and J usage is TRBJ1-1, with D possibly matching TRBD1 (6 bases). Germline V gene lookup returns CDR1 LNHDA and CDR2 SQIVND (reference sequence). The germline V and J ends were trimmed by 2 bases and 3 bases, with 13 bases remaining between them. The CDR3 covers 15 residues. This CDR3 is CASSILGRGDTEAFF. The CDR3 nucleotides read TGTGCCAGTAGTATATTGGGGAGGGGGGACACTGAAGCTTTCTTT.

V and J are TRBV7-8 and TRBJ2-3; D might be TRBD1 or TRBD2, each matching 5 bases. From germline, CDR1 is SGHVS and CDR2 FQNEAQ. CDR3 length: 19 amino acids. The germline V and J ends were trimmed by 0 bases and 4 bases, with 23 bases remaining between them. The CDR3 sequence: CASSLALGASLISPDTQYF. In DNA, the CDR3 is TGTGCCAGCAGCTTAGCCCTCGGGGCTAGCCTGATTAGTCCAGATACGCAGTATTTT.

The rearrangement links TRBV15 to TRBJ2-7; no firm D call. This CDR3 contains 13 residues. V was trimmed by 2 bases and J by 2 bases, leaving 7 bases between them. Germline CDR1 reads LNHNV; CDR2 reads YYDKDF (reference sequence). The CDR3 sequence is CATSRSFPYEQYV. CDR3 DNA sequence: TGTGCCACCAGCAGATCCTTCCCCTACGAGCAGTACGTC.

Notes on this clone: Other nucleotide sequences from this sample produce the same CDR3. V gene TRBV18 combines with J gene TRBJ1-1, with unresolved D. CDR3 size: 13 residues. Trimming removed 3 bases from V and 2 bases from J, with 7 bases in between. Germline lookup yields CDR1 KGHSH and CDR2 LQKENI. Written as DNA, the CDR3 is TGTGCCAGCTCACCTGGGAGAAACACTGAAGCTTTCTTT. Protein sequence: CASSPGRNTEAFF.

This sequence joins TRBV5-1 and TRBJ2-2, with 9 bases aligning to TRBD1. Germline loops: CDR1 SGHRS, CDR2 YFSETQ. V gave up 6 bases and J gave up 8 bases; unmatched junction bases: 8. The CDR3 totals 14 residues. In nucleotides, the CDR3 is TGCGCCAGCAACTCCGGGACAGGGTTAGGGGAGCTGTTTTTT. This codes for CASNSGTGLGELFF.